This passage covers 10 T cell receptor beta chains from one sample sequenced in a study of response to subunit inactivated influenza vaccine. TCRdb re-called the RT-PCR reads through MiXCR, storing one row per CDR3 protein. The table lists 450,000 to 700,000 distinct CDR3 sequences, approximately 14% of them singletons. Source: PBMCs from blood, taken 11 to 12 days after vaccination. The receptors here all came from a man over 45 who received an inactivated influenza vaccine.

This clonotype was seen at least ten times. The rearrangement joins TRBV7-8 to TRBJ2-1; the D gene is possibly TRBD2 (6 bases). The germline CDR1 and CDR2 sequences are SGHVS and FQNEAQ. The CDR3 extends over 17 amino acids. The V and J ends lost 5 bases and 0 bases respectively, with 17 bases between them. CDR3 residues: CASSGLTYGSSYNEQFF. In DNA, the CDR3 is TGTGCCAGCAGCGGATTAACGTACGGGAGCTCCTACAATGAGCAGTTCTTC.

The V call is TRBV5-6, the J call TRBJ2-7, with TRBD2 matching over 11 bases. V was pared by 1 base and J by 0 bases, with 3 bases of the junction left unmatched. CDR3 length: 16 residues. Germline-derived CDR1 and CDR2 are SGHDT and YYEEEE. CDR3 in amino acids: CASSLRLAGLSYEQYF. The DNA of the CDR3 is TGTGCCAGCAGCTTGCGACTAGCGGGGCTCTCCTACGAGCAGTACTTC.

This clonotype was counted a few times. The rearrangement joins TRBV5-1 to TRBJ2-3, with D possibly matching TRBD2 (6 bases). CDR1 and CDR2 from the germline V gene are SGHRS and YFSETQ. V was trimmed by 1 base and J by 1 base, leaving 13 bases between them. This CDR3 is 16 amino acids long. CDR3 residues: CASSLRAREGTDTQYF. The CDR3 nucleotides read TGCGCCAGCAGCTTGCGGGCCAGGGAGGGCACAGATACGCAGTATTTT.

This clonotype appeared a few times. The CDR3, as DNA: TGTGCCAGCAGTTACACGGGGGGCGCGTATCAGCCCCAGCATTTT. Amino acid sequence: CASSYTGGAYQPQHF. This rearrangement joins TRBV6-2 or TRBV6-3 to TRBJ1-5; D may be TRBD1 (6 bases). Trimming removed 2 bases at V and 5 bases at J, with 13 bases between. This CDR3 has 15 residues. Germline-derived CDR1 and CDR2 are MNHEY and SVGEGT.

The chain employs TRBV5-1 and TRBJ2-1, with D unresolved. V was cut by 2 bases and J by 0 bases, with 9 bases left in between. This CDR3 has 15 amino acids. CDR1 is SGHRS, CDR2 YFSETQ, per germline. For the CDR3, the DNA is TGCGCCAGCAGCTTCCTGGATAGCTCCTACAATGAGCAGTTCTTC. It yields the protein CASSFLDSSYNEQFF.

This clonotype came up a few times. CDR3 sequence (DNA): TGTGCCAGCAGCTTCAAGGGGCAGATATACAATGAGCAGTTCTTC. Translated, it gives CASSFKGQIYNEQFF. The chain recombines TRBV7-9 with TRBJ2-1; maybe TRBD1 (5 bases). V dropped 3 bases and J dropped 4 bases, with 13 bases sitting between them. The CDR3 covers 15 residues. Germline V lookup: CDR1 SEHNR, CDR2 FQNEAQ (reference sequence).

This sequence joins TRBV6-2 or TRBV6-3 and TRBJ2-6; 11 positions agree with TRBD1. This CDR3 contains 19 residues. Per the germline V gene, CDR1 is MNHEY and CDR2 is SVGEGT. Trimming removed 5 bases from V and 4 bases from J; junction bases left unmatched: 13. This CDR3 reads CASSLLSGTGGDGANVLTF. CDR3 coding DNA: TGTGCCAGCAGTCTCTTATCCGGGACAGGGGGTGACGGGGCCAACGTCCTGACTTTC.

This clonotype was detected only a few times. CDR3 protein: CASKNSGANVLTF. CDR3 bases: TGTGCCAGCAAAAACTCTGGGGCCAACGTCCTGACTTTC. J is TRBJ2-6 and V is TRBV7-2, with D uncertain. The CDR3 has 13 residues. V was clipped by 7 bases and J by 0 bases, with 4 bases between them. Germline V gene data show CDR1 as SGHTA and CDR2 as FQGNSA.

The CDR3 nucleotides are TGCGCCAGCAGCTTGGTTGCCAAGAGCACAGATACGCAGTATTTT. Protein sequence: CASSLVAKSTDTQYF. The J gene is TRBJ2-3, the V gene TRBV5-1; no firm D call. The CDR3 runs 15 residues. Germline CDR1 and CDR2: SGHRS and YFSETQ. V was cut by 0 bases and J by 0 bases, with 8 bases left in between.

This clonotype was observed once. CDR3 DNA: TGCAGCGTTGAAGGAGCGGGTCGCTCCTACGAGCAGTACTTC. Protein sequence: CSVEGAGRSYEQYF. The chain employs TRBV29-1 and TRBJ2-7, with D perhaps matching TRBD2 (6 bases). Trimming stripped 1 base from V and 0 bases from J, with 10 bases between. The CDR3 totals 14 residues. CDR1 and CDR2 from the germline V gene are SQVTM and ANQGSEA.